The rows below give T cell receptor beta chains drawn from one sample of a study of cytomegalovirus exposure and HLA in healthy donors. Profiling relied on immunoSEQ multiplex PCR, and the TCRdb table lists in-frame clones only, not all of them. The repertoire includes under 150,000 clones, approximately 9% of them detected once, and 1.5% to 2% sits in the top ten. Sequenced input: PBMCs. These receptors were taken from a male donor in good health and CMV-seronegative. The conserved cysteine and the conserved F or W are not part of the CDR3 here. D genes are given only for firm matches. Not every row has a clone size; where given, it reads once, few, many or a size class.

.,.,TRBV7-2,TRBJ2-3,ASSLAGGPQATQY
.,few,TRBV29-1,TRBJ1-2,SVERKGPYGYT
.,.,TRBV5-6,TRBJ2-2,ASSLRGRVELF
.,few,TRBV9,TRBJ2-1,ASRGTGYNEQF
.,few,TRBV28,TRBJ1-1,ASSLRGFIGTEAF
TRBD1,.,TRBV28,TRBJ1-5,ASSRRTGGYQPQH
.,.,TRBV5-4,TRBJ2-1,ASSLRQEQF
TRBD2,few,TRBV7-9,TRBJ2-1,ASSRTSGYTPSSYNEQF
.,few,TRBV5-1,TRBJ1-5,ASSLEGGNQPQH
.,few,TRBV27,TRBJ1-5,ASSPSPGPLSRQPQH
TRBD1,.,TRBV7-9,TRBJ1-1,ASSQSRGYDTEAF
TRBD2,few,TRBV5-6,TRBJ2-3,ASSRRTSGTDTQY
TRBD2,few,TRBV4-2,TRBJ2-3,ASSQASGAAPDTQY
.,.,TRBV30,TRBJ1-1,AWRSRFGTEAF
TRBD1,few,TRBV29-1,.,SVAARTGFYEQY
TRBD2,few,TRBV9,TRBJ2-7,ASSVGASGATYEQY
TRBD1,few,TRBV19,TRBJ1-2,ASSKATGASGYT
.,.,TRBV6-1,TRBJ2-2,ASTRQGGGPGELF